The 15 T cell receptor beta chains listed next were all sequenced from one sample in a study of T cells in Graves' hyperthyroidism and ophthalmopathy. Amplification of TCR beta CDR3 regions was performed using RNA transcripts as template. HTBI primers were the set used in a first-round RT-PCR of the TCR CDR3. TCRdb re-called the multiplex PCR reads through MiXCR, storing one row per CDR3 protein. The sample comprises a few hundred thousand distinct CDR3 sequences, 17% of which are singletons, and around 17% rests with the top ten. The sample taken for sequencing was blood. The receptors stem from a woman aged 18 to 35 with Graves' ophthalmopathy.

The rearrangement uses TRBV6-1 and TRBJ2-1; D is possibly TRBD1 or TRBD2 (6 bases each). The CDR3 spans 16 residues. The V end lost 4 bases, the J end lost 0 bases, and 13 bases lay between the germline ends. CDR1 MNHNS and CDR2 SASEGT come from the germline V gene. DNA for the CDR3: TGTGCCAGCAGTGCCACGGGGGCGGCCTCCTACAATGAGCAGTTCTTC. This translates into CASSATGAASYNEQFF.

The chain links TRBV9 to TRBJ2-1; 7 nucleotides align to TRBD1. In germline, CDR1 is SGDLS, CDR2 YYNGEE. The CDR3 length is 15 residues. V gave up 5 bases and J gave up 6 bases; unmatched junction bases: 11. CDR3 sequence: CASREKGAEFNEQFF. The CDR3 bases are TGTGCCAGCAGGGAGAAGGGGGCCGAATTCAATGAGCAGTTCTTC. Full variable domain (outside the CDR3, taken from reference TRBV9 and TRBJ2-1): DSGVTQTPKHLITATGQRVTLRCSPRSGDLSVYWYQQSLDQGLQFLIQYYNGEERAKGNILERFSAQQFPDLHSELNLSSLELGDSALYFCASREKGAEFNEQFFGPGTRLTVL.

This clonotype was counted at least ten times. The chain recombines TRBV28 with TRBJ1-5; 9 positions match TRBD1. This CDR3 has 15 residues. Trimming removed 6 bases from V and 2 bases from J; junction bases left unmatched: 5. In germline, CDR1 is MDHEN, CDR2 SYDVKM. CDR3 DNA sequence: TGTGCCAGCAGGGGACAGGGTTCAGGCAATCAGCCCCAGCATTTT. It codes for CASRGQGSGNQPQHF.

This chain uses TRBV27 with TRBJ2-7; the D gene could be TRBD1 or TRBD2 (5 bases each). V lost 6 bases and J 7 bases, leaving 22 bases between the germline ends. Germline V CDR1 and CDR2: MNHEY, SMNVEV (reference sequence). This CDR3 is built from 15 residues. CDR3 residues: CASRTGTSSVGEQYF. The CDR3 DNA reads TGTGCCAGCAGGACCGGGACCTCGAGCGTTGGGGAGCAGTACTTC.

The J gene is TRBJ2-4, the V gene TRBV11-2, with no clear D. Per germline, CDR1 SGHAT and CDR2 FQNNGV. V lost 5 bases to trimming and J lost 10 bases, with 9 bases between them. This CDR3 has 11 residues. DNA of the CDR3: TGTGCCAGCAGCCTAAAAGTGATTCAGTACTTC. Protein sequence: CASSLKVIQYF.

This sequence joins TRBV6-5 and TRBJ2-5; TRBD1 aligns across 9 bases. This CDR3 is 15 amino acids long. In germline, CDR1 is MNHEY, CDR2 SVGAGI. With V trimmed by 4 bases and J by 6 bases, 9 bases remained unmatched. CDR3: CASSSPTGGKKTQYF. As DNA, the CDR3 is TGTGCCAGCAGTTCCCCCACAGGGGGCAAAAAGACCCAGTACTTC.

About this clonotype: A read error may be the cause here, since a much bigger clone is one base away. The chain is built from TRBV7-3 and TRBJ2-1, with 9 bases identical to TRBD2. V trimming: 4 bases; J trimming: 1 base; junction bases outside the gene matches: 5. Germline V lookup: CDR1 SGHTA, CDR2 FQGTGA. There are 16 residues in the CDR3. The CDR3 is CASSSQLAGSYNEQFF. The CDR3 DNA sequence: TGTGCCAGCAGCTCACAGCTAGCGGGGTCCTACAATGAGCAGTTCTTC.

This rearrangement joins TRBV29-1 to TRBJ2-5, with 11 bases matching TRBD2. The V gene's germline CDR1 is SQVTM and CDR2 ANQGSEA. The CDR3 totals 15 residues. The J segment lost 5 bases and the V segment lost 3 bases, leaving 8 bases of the junction unmatched. CDR3 in amino acids: CSVDVSGGARETQYF. The CDR3, as DNA: TGCAGCGTTGACGTTAGCGGGGGGGCCCGGGAGACCCAGTACTTC.

This clonotype was recorded many times. The chain combines TRBV7-2 with TRBJ1-1, with 9 bases identical to TRBD1. The CDR3 has 16 amino acids. Germline assignment: CDR1 SGHTA and CDR2 FQGNSA. With 4 bases clipped from V and 1 base from J, the junction kept 7 bases outside the gene matches. The CDR3 here is CASSYTGGFANTEAFF. CDR3 in DNA: TGTGCCAGCAGCTACACAGGGGGCTTTGCGAACACTGAAGCTTTCTTT.

This clonotype has more than one count but fewer than ten. This chain joins TRBV9 and TRBJ1-1, with a possible D match to TRBD1 (5 bases). V was shortened by 3 bases and J by 3 bases, with 12 bases between the two germline ends. CDR1 and CDR2 (germline): SGDLS, YYNGEE. The CDR3 length is 14 residues. The CDR3 is CASSDRQPHTEAFF. The CDR3 coding sequence is TGTGCCAGCAGCGACCGACAGCCTCACACTGAAGCTTTCTTT.

V is TRBV7-9 and J is TRBJ1-3; D is unresolved. V was shortened by 5 bases and J by 0 bases, with 11 bases between the two germline ends. The germline V gene has CDR1 SEHNR and CDR2 FQNEAQ (reference sequence). The CDR3 totals 15 residues. As DNA, the CDR3 is TGTGCCAGCAGCCCCCCATCATACTCTGGAAACACCATATATTTT. Protein sequence: CASSPPSYSGNTIYF.

This clonotype was observed at least ten times. The rearrangement links TRBV3-1 to TRBJ2-2, with 8 bases aligning to TRBD1. CDR3 length: 15 amino acids. Germline assignment: CDR1 LGHDT and CDR2 YNNKEL (reference sequence). The trim removed 6 bases at V and 4 bases at J, leaving 7 bases unmatched. The CDR3 loop is CASRTGQGITGELFF. The DNA for the CDR3 is TGTGCCAGCAGAACAGGACAGGGAATCACCGGGGAGCTGTTTTTT.

In this sample, this clonotype turned up many times. J is TRBJ1-1 and V is TRBV28; D is undetermined. CDR1 is MDHEN, CDR2 SYDVKM, per germline. The V end was cut by 9 bases, the J end by 0 bases, with 14 bases between. The CDR3 loop spans 14 amino acids. As DNA, the CDR3 is TGTGCCAGTCGGGTTGACCCCTTGAACACTGAAGCTTTCTTT. Translating gives CASRVDPLNTEAFF.

The table lists this clonotype with a few counts. The CDR3 nucleotides are TGTGCCAGCAGCTCGGACAGTGTTGAAGCTTTCTTT. Its translation: CASSSDSVEAFF. The chain links TRBV7-8 to TRBJ1-1; D is possibly TRBD1 (6 bases). The germline V and J ends were trimmed by 4 bases and 7 bases, with 10 bases remaining between them. This CDR3 is 12 amino acids long. Germline-derived CDR1 and CDR2 are SGHVS and FQNEAQ.

This clonotype was counted ten times or more. The chain has TRBV6-2 or TRBV6-3 and TRBJ2-3; weak D call: TRBD1 (6 bases). The V gene's germline CDR1 is MNHEY and CDR2 SVGEGT. The ends were cut back, 7 bases at V and 4 bases at J, with 21 bases in the middle. CDR3 length: 16 amino acids. CDR3 sequence: CASTDDRRGGADTQYF. The CDR3 nucleotides read TGTGCCAGCACCGACGACCGCAGGGGCGGAGCAGATACGCAGTATTTT.